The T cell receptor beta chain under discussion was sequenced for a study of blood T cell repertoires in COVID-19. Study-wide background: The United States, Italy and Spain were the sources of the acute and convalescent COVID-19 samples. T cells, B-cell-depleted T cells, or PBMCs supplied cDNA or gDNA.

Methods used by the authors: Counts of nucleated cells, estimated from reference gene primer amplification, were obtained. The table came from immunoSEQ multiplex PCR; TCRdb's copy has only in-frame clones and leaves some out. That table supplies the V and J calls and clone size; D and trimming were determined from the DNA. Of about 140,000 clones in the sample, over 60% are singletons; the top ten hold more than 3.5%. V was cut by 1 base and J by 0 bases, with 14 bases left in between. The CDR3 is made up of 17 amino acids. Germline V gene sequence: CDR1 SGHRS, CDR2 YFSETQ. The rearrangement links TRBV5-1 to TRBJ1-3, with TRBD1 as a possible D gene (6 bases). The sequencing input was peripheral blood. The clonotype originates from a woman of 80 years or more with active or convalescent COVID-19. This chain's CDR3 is CASSLQPTGISGNTIYF. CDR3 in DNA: TGCGCCAGCAGCTTGCAGCCCACAGGGATCTCTGGAAACACCATATATTTT.